This TCR beta chain was retrieved from a study of immune characterization of retroperitoneal liposarcoma. TCRdb ran MiXCR on the PCR reads and lists one entry per CDR3 protein. The data hold fewer than 9,500 distinct CDR3 sequences, with roughly 45% observed a single time. This clonotype was found once. Sequencing was performed on tumor tissue. This receptor was obtained from a male donor with retroperitoneal liposarcoma.

The DNA of the CDR3 is TGTGCCAGCACACCCTATAACTTCGGGGACAGGGGTATCCCGCATCCCGCGAACTATGGCTACACCTTC. Translation: CASTPYNFGDRGIPHPANYGYTF. V and J are TRBV27 and TRBJ1-2; the match to TRBD1 covers 10 bases. From germline, CDR1 is MNHEY and CDR2 SMNVEV (reference sequence). CDR3 size: 23 residues. The J segment lost 2 bases and the V segment lost 7 bases, leaving 31 bases of the junction unmatched.